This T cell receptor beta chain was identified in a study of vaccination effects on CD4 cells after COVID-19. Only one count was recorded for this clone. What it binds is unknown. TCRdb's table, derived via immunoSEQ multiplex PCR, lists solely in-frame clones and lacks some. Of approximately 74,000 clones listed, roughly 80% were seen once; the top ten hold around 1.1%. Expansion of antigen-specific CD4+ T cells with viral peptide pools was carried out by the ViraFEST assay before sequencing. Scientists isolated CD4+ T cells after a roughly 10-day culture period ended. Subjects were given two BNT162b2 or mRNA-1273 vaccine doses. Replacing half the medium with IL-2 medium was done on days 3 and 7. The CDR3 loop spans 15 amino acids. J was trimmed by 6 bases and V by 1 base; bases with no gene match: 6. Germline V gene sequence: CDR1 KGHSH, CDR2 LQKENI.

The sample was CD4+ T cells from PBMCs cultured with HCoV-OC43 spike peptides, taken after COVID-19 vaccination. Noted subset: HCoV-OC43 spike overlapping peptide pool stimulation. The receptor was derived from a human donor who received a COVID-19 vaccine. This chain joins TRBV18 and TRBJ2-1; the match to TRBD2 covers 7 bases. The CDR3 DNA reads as TGTGCCAGCTCACCACTCCAAGCGGGGCTCAATGAGCAGTTCTTC. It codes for CASSPLQAGLNEQFF.